Listed below are T cell receptor beta chains from one sample, sequenced in a study of regulatory T cells in long-lasting Graves disease. TCRdb reprocessed the multiplex PCR reads with MiXCR, giving one entry per CDR3 protein. The sample contains more than 350,000 distinct CDR3 sequences, 21% of which appear only once. Sequences were derived from peripheral blood mononuclear cells (PBMCs), sampled when the disease was refractory, from a patient treated with antithyroid drugs. The receptors shown here come from a female donor with Graves disease. The conserved cysteine and the conserved F or W are not part of the CDR3 here. The order of the fields is V gene, J gene, CDR3 protein.

TRBV19	TRBJ2-5	ATQQGRETQY
TRBV20-1	TRBJ1-2	SARGGTGPGYT
TRBV28	TRBJ1-5	VSSWPQH
TRBV27	TRBJ1-5	ASGRSPNSNQLQH
TRBV20-1	TRBJ1-4	SARRGVGEKLF
TRBV12-3/TRBV12-4	TRBJ1-1	ASSPSGQGTHMNTEAF
TRBV3-1	TRBJ1-2	ASSPILGSSYGYT
TRBV9	TRBJ2-1	ASSVGGASPF
TRBV20-1	TRBJ1-1	SARSMGQAADTEAF
TRBV20-1	TRBJ1-2	SAPFSQVGGYT
TRBV28	TRBJ2-2	ASALRGDGELF
TRBV2	TRBJ2-5	ASSGQGRETQY
TRBV9	TRBJ2-5	ASSVGTFQETQY
TRBV20-1	TRBJ1-1	SAPGRGLFAEAF
TRBV7-2	TRBJ2-5	ASSPRLQGARKETQY
TRBV3-1	TRBJ2-1	ASSQTGTSGKNEQF
TRBV4-1	TRBJ1-5	ASSQGHQGQPQH
TRBV24-1	TRBJ2-3	ATSDARGLYTTDTQY